This T cell receptor (beta chain) was observed in a study of early T cells in non-severe SARS-CoV-2 infection. Background on the study: Sequencing input comprised bulk RNA from unsorted whole blood; chain pairing was not available.

The TCR library protocol attached unique molecular identifiers to the individual cDNA molecules. TCRdb processed the 5' RACE reads anew with MiXCR; each CDR3 protein has one entry. The sample includes 55,000 or so distinct CDR3 sequences, more than 6.5% of them seen just once. Study outcomes and limitations: The study's VDJdb matching favored anti-spike CD8 responses and missed private and CD4 specificities.

This clonotype was counted between two and nine times. Its antigen is currently unknown. CDR3 length: 15 residues. CDR1 LGHNA and CDR2 YNFKEQ come from the germline V gene. V lost 0 bases and J lost 7, with 10 bases in between. The chain combines TRBV4-2 with TRBJ1-6; TRBD1 is a possible D gene (6 bases). The TCR sequence derives from an adult who was a healthcare worker with PCR-confirmed SARS-CoV-2 infection or an uninfected control (not recorded which). The sequences come from whole blood, collected at baseline. CDR3 in amino acids: CASSQDAGANSPLHF. Here the CDR3 DNA reads TGTGCCAGCAGCCAAGATGCGGGGGCAAATTCACCCCTCCACTTT.